The text below deals with one T cell receptor (beta chain). Its antigen is not known. This entry belongs to a study of T cell repertoires in cytomegalovirus infection. Study-level information: Shared public TCR beta signatures pointed to both CMV infection and a matching HLA type.

TCRdb reprocessed the reads with MiXCR, giving one entry per CDR3 protein. The sample holds 900,000 to 950,000 distinct CDR3 sequences, 30% to 40% seen once. The CDR3 is made up of 15 amino acids. Germline V gene data show CDR1 as SNHLY and CDR2 as FYNNEI. The V end lost 6 bases, the J end lost 4 bases, and 17 bases lay between the germline ends. General study points: The study identified carriers of CMV plus the relevant HLA from cumulative public TCR beta family frequency. Ex vivo responses were dominated by HLA-C-restricted CMV-specific TCR beta clonotypes.

Source: cultured CD8+ T cells from PBMCs, taken from culture after CMV antigen stimulation. This chain links TRBV2 with TRBJ2-3, with D perhaps matching TRBD1 (6 bases). This receptor was identified in a human donor in good health (CMV status not recorded). Some clones in this sample may be carry-over from other donors' samples. The CDR3, as DNA: TGTGCCAGCAGGGGTGGGAACAGGGCCCCAGATACGCAGTATTTT. This codes for CASRGGNRAPDTQYF.